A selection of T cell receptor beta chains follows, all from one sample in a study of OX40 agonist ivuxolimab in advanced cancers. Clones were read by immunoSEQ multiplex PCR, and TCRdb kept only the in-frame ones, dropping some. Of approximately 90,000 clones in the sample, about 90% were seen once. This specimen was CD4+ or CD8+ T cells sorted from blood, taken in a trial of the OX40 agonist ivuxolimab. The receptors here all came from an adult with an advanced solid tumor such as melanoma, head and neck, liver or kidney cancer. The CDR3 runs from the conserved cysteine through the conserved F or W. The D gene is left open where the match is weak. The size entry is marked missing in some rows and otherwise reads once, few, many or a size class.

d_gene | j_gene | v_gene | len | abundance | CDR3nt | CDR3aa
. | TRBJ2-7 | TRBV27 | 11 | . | TGTGCCAGCAGTTCAAACCACGAGCAGTACTTC | CASSSNHEQYF
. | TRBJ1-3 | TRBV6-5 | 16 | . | TGTGCCAGCAGTTACTCCGCGCTGCACTCTGGAAACACCATATATTTT | CASSYSALHSGNTIYF
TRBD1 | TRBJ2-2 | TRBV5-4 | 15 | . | TGTGCCAGCAGCTCCCTACAGGGGGCGCGTGGGGAGCTGTTTTTT | CASSSLQGARGELFF
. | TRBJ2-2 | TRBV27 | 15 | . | TGTGCCACCAGGAAACAGGTAGCGAACACCGGGGAGCTGTTTTTT | CATRKQVANTGELFF
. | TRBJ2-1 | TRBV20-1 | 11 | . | TGCAGTGCTAAGCTTAGGGATGAGCAGTTCTTC | CSAKLRDEQFF
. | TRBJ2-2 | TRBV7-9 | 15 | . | TGTGCCAGCAGCTTGTCCCAGCGGAACACCGGGGAGCTGTTTTTT | CASSLSQRNTGELFF
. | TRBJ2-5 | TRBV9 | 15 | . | TGTGCCAGCAGTGAGGGGGGGTCGTACCAAGAGACCCAGTACTTC | CASSEGGSYQETQYF
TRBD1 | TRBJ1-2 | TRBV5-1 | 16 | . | TGCGCCAGCAGCATCAGGACAGGCTCATATAACTATGGCTACACCTTC | CASSIRTGSYNYGYTF
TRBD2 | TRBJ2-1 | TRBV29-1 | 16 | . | TGCAGCGTTGATCGTCACAGCGGGGGAGGGTACAATGAGCAGTTCTTC | CSVDRHSGGGYNEQFF
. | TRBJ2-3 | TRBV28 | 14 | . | TGTGCCAGCAGTTCGTCGCCGGGGGAAGATACGCAGTATTTT | CASSSSPGEDTQYF
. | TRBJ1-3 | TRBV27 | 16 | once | TGTGCCAGCAGTACCAGGCAGGGGTCCTCTGGAAACACCATATATTTT | CASSTRQGSSGNTIYF
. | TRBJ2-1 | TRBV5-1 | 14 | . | TGCGCCAGCAGCTTGTCGAGCTCCTACAATGAGCAGTTCTTC | CASSLSSSYNEQFF
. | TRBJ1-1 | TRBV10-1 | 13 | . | TGCGCCAGCAGTGACCAGGGGAGGGCTGAAGCTTTCTTT | CASSDQGRAEAFF
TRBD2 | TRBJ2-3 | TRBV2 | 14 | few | TGTGCCAGCAGGTGGACTAGCGGGAGGGATACGCAGTATTTT | CASRWTSGRDTQYF
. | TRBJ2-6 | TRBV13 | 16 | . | TGTGCCAGCAGCGAGGAGGGGGCGGAGGGGGCCAACGTCCTGACTTTC | CASSEEGAEGANVLTF
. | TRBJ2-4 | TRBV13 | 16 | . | TGTGCCAGCAGCTTTTTGAGGGGTCTAGCCAAAAACATTCAGTACTTC | CASSFLRGLAKNIQYF
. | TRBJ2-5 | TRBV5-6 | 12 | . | TGTGCCAGCGCAGGGACTGCTGAGACCCAGTACTTC | CASAGTAETQYF